The 32 T cell receptor beta chains given below trace back to one sample, sequenced in a study of T cell responses to AZD1222 COVID-19 vaccine. Data came from immunoSEQ multiplex PCR; TCRdb stores just in-frame clones and leaves some out. The sample lists more than 60,000 clones, roughly 88% occurring once. The material was peripheral blood, obtained on day 0 of AZD1222 vaccination. These receptors all stem from an adult in good health.

This sequence joins TRBV20-1 and TRBJ1-2; TRBD1 matches at 9 bases. The CDR3 is 16 residues long. The junction had 13 bases not matched to a gene; V was cut back by 3 bases and J by 5 bases. Germline V gene sequence: CDR1 DFQATT, CDR2 SNEGSKA (reference sequence). The CDR3: CSASTGGSLFGYGYTF. For the CDR3, the DNA is TGCAGTGCTAGTACAGGGGGCTCCCTTTTTGGGTATGGCTACACCTTC.

This rearrangement joins TRBV6-5 to TRBJ2-1, with a possible D match to TRBD1 (5 bases). Germline CDR1 and CDR2: MNHEY and SVGAGI. V dropped 7 bases and J dropped 5 bases, with 12 bases sitting between them. There are 13 residues in the CDR3. CDR3 bases: TGTGCCAGCATTGGTTTCAGGGACAATGAGCAGTTCTTC. Amino acid sequence: CASIGFRDNEQFF.

The rearrangement uses TRBV5-1 and TRBJ1-6; TRBD1 might be the D (5 bases). CDR1 is SGHRS and CDR2 is YFSETQ in the germline V gene. This CDR3 region has 14 residues. V was cut by 4 bases and J by 7 bases, with 12 bases left in between. The CDR3 DNA reads TGCGCCAGCAGCCACCGACAGAGCAATTCACCCCTCCACTTT. Translating it yields CASSHRQSNSPLHF.

The chain couples TRBV5-4 to TRBJ1-6; 10 nucleotides agree with TRBD1. Unmatched junction bases numbered 3, after V lost 0 bases and J lost 3 bases. The CDR3 loop spans 17 amino acids. Per germline, CDR1 SGHNT and CDR2 YYREEE (reference sequence). CDR3 nucleotides: TGTGCCAGCAGCTTGGCGACAGGGGGCCTCTATAATTCACCCCTCCACTTT. This translates into CASSLATGGLYNSPLHF. Supplemented by reference TRBV5-4 and TRBJ1-6, the full variable domain reads ETGVTQSPTHLIKTRGQQVTLRCSSQSGHNTVSWYQQALGQGPQFIFQYYREEENGRGNFPPRFSGLQFPNYSSELNVNALELDDSALYLCASSLATGGLYNSPLHFGNGTRLTVT.

The V gene is TRBV11-2, the J gene TRBJ1-1; 7 bases agree with TRBD1. Germline V lookup: CDR1 SGHAT, CDR2 FQNNGV. Trimming at V came to 4 bases and at J to 6 bases, leaving 14 bases not matched to a gene. This CDR3 contains 16 residues. CDR3 sequence: CASSWATGSLGAEAFF. CDR3 DNA sequence: TGTGCCAGCAGCTGGGCGACAGGGTCTCTTGGCGCTGAAGCTTTCTTT.

The rearrangement uses TRBV5-8 and TRBJ2-7; 7 bases line up with TRBD1. Per the germline V gene, CDR1 is SGHTS and CDR2 is YDEGEE. The V and J ends lost 4 bases and 7 bases, in that order; junction bases with no gene match: 8. The CDR3 totals 13 residues. The CDR3 sequence: CASSPTGFNEQYF. The CDR3 DNA is TGTGCCAGCAGCCCGACAGGGTTTAATGAGCAGTACTTC.

The chain has TRBV7-2 and TRBJ2-1, with no clear D. Germline CDR1 and CDR2: SGHTA and FQGNSA. The CDR3 is 16 residues long. V dropped 2 bases and J dropped 5 bases, with 16 bases sitting between them. CDR3 protein: CASSLRGRIVDNEQFF. As DNA, the CDR3 is TGTGCCAGCAGCTTACGTGGACGGATAGTAGACAATGAGCAGTTCTTC.

The V gene is TRBV7-8, the J gene TRBJ1-5; D possibly corresponds to TRBD1 (6 bases). CDR1 and CDR2 from the germline V gene are SGHVS and FQNEAQ. Trimming removed 5 bases at V and 6 bases at J, with 11 bases between. The CDR3 runs 13 residues. The CDR3 DNA sequence: TGTGCCAGCAGCGCAGGGGTTAGTCAGCCCCAGCATTTT. Its translation: CASSAGVSQPQHF.

The chain links TRBV6-2 or TRBV6-3 to TRBJ1-2; D is ambiguous. Trimming removed 0 bases at V and 4 bases at J, with 9 bases between. Germline V gives CDR1 MNHEY, CDR2 SVGEGT. This CDR3 is built from 14 residues. CDR3 protein: CASSYSSRSYGYTF. The DNA of the CDR3 is TGTGCCAGCAGTTACTCATCCAGAAGCTATGGCTACACCTTC.

The chain combines TRBV28 with TRBJ2-7, with D perhaps given as TRBD1 or TRBD2 (6 bases each). The CDR3 totals 15 residues. Germline CDR1 is MDHEN and CDR2 is SYDVKM. The germline V and J ends were trimmed by 7 bases and 3 bases, with 19 bases remaining between them. The CDR3 bases are TGTGCCAGCATCCTATCGGGGGACACAAACTACGAGCAGTACTTC. Translating gives CASILSGDTNYEQYF. Full variable domain (remainder filled in from reference TRBV28 and TRBJ2-7): DVKVTQSSRYLVKRTGEKVFLECVQDMDHENMFWYRQDPGLGLRLIYFSYDVKMKEKGDIPEGYSVSREKKERFSLILESASTNQTSMYLCASILSGDTNYEQYFGPGTRLTVT.

J is TRBJ2-7 and V is TRBV9; D possibly uses TRBD1 or TRBD2 (5 bases each). CDR1 and CDR2 (germline): SGDLS, YYNGEE. The CDR3 covers 15 residues. The V gene lost 0 bases and the J gene lost 3 bases, with 13 bases spanning the gap. Here the CDR3 reads CASSVDGASSYEQYF. In nucleotides, the CDR3 is TGTGCCAGCAGCGTAGACGGGGCGAGTAGCTACGAGCAGTACTTC.

CDR3 coding DNA: TGTGCCAGTAGTATCCTAGGGGCGGGATATAGCAATCAGCCCCAGCATTTT. Its protein product is CASSILGAGYSNQPQHF. V usage is TRBV19 and J usage is TRBJ1-5; maybe TRBD1 (5 bases). CDR1 and CDR2 from the germline V gene are LNHDA and SQIVND (reference sequence). With 3 bases removed from V and 0 bases from J, the gap between germline ends came to 15 bases. The length of the CDR3 is 17 residues.

The table lists this clone with a few counts. This chain uses TRBV18 with TRBJ1-5; 8 bases map to TRBD1. Unmatched junction bases numbered 7, after V lost 3 bases and J lost 6 bases. This CDR3 is 15 amino acids long. Germline V gives CDR1 KGHSH, CDR2 LQKENI. Written as DNA, the CDR3 is TGTGCCAGCTCACCTGGACAGGGAAGGGTTCAGCCCCAGCATTTT. Translation gives CASSPGQGRVQPQHF.

The J gene is TRBJ1-1, the V gene TRBV7-3, with D perhaps matching TRBD1 (6 bases). This CDR3 has 16 residues. V lost 1 base and J lost 4, with 16 bases in between. Per the germline V gene, CDR1 is SGHTA and CDR2 is FQGTGA. The DNA for the CDR3 is TGTGCCAGCAGCTTAAAGAGCGGGGGCCGGCTCACTGAAGCTTTCTTT. Its translation: CASSLKSGGRLTEAFF.

The chain links TRBV5-6 to TRBJ1-2; perhaps TRBD1 as D (6 bases). The CDR3 loop spans 11 amino acids. The V end was cut by 4 bases, the J end by 5 bases, with 6 bases between. CDR1 is SGHDT and CDR2 is YYEEEE in the germline V gene. This CDR3 reads CASSQGYGYTF. The CDR3 nucleotides are TGTGCCAGCAGCCAGGGGTATGGCTACACCTTC.

J is TRBJ1-2 and V is TRBV28; no definite D call. The germline CDR1 and CDR2 sequences are MDHEN and SYDVKM. The CDR3 loop spans 13 amino acids. The V end lost 10 bases, the J end lost 5 bases, and 17 bases lay between the germline ends. As DNA, the CDR3 is TGTGCCACCCCCACGGGGTCGGGATATGGCTACACCTTC. Its translation is CATPTGSGYGYTF.

The V gene is TRBV12-1, the J gene TRBJ2-1. TRBV12-1 is labeled a pseudogene. This CDR3 has 14 residues. CDR3 DNA: TGTGCCAGCAGCCCGCGTCGGGGGCACAATGAGCAGTTCTTC. Protein product: CASSPRRGHNEQFF.

This rearrangement joins TRBV12-3 or TRBV12-4 to TRBJ2-3, with D unresolved. The CDR3 extends over 13 amino acids. Between the trimmed V and J ends, which lost 2 bases and 3 bases, there was a span of 6 bases. In DNA, the CDR3 is TGTGCCAGCAGTTTAAAAGGAACAGATACGCAGTATTTT. This codes for CASSLKGTDTQYF.

The V and J genes are TRBV4-3 and TRBJ1-2, with unresolved D. V dropped 1 base and J dropped 4 bases, with 13 bases sitting between them. This CDR3 is built from 15 residues. CDR1 LGHNA and CDR2 YSLEER come from the germline V gene. In DNA, the CDR3 is TGCGCCAGCAGCCAAGCAATTCTCGGCAGCTATGGCTACACCTTC. It is translated as CASSQAILGSYGYTF.

The chain has TRBV29-1 and TRBJ2-7, with a possible D match to TRBD1 (5 bases). CDR1 and CDR2 from the germline V gene are SQVTM and ANQGSEA. V lost 4 bases and J 3 bases, leaving 13 bases between the germline ends. The CDR3 is 13 amino acids. Here the CDR3 reads CSVGGVRIYEQYV. DNA of the CDR3: TGCAGCGTTGGGGGCGTCCGCATCTACGAGCAGTACGTC.

The count of this clone is one. The chain combines TRBV3-1 (or the pseudogene TRBV3-2) with TRBJ2-4; D uncertain. Trimming left V 1 base short and J 0 bases short, with 4 bases between. The germline gives CDR1 LGHDT, CDR2 YNNKEL (reference sequence). The CDR3 covers 14 residues. CDR3 residues: CASSQGLAKNIQYF. The CDR3 DNA reads as TGTGCCAGCAGCCAAGGGCTAGCCAAAAACATTCAGTACTTC.

This rearrangement joins TRBV12-3 or TRBV12-4 to TRBJ1-1, with TRBD1 identical over 8 bases. This CDR3 spans 12 amino acids. With 6 bases clipped from V and 4 bases from J, the junction kept 1 base outside the gene matches. The DNA of the CDR3 is TGTGCCAGCAGACAGGGGGGCACTGAAGCTTTCTTT. Protein product: CASRQGGTEAFF.

The CDR3 nucleotides are TGCGCCAGCAGCCAAGACAAGTCGGGAGGGCCATCAGATACGCAGTATTTT. Its translation: CASSQDKSGGPSDTQYF. This chain uses TRBV4-3 with TRBJ2-3; 8 nucleotides match TRBD2. Germline V lookup: CDR1 LGHNA, CDR2 YSLEER. The CDR3 extends over 17 amino acids. The V gene end was trimmed by 0 bases and the J gene end by 4 bases; junction bases not matched to a gene: 9.

In DNA form, the CDR3 reads TGTGCCAGCAGCCCCACCCGGACAGGGCTGAACACTGAAGCTTTCTTT. This translates into CASSPTRTGLNTEAFF. The V call is TRBV11-3, the J call TRBJ1-1, with 8 nucleotides matching TRBD1. The V segment lost 5 bases and the J segment 0 bases; nucleotides outside the gene matches: 8. Germline lookup yields CDR1 SGHNT and CDR2 YENEEA. The CDR3 extends over 16 amino acids.

This clone was counted between two and nine times. V and J are TRBV6-4 and TRBJ1-5; 10 bases line up with TRBD1. Germline values: CDR1 MRHNA, CDR2 SNTAGT. CDR3 length: 14 residues. J lost 7 bases, V lost 8 bases, and 8 bases had no gene match. CDR3 nucleotide sequence: TGTGCCAGCCCCGACAGGGGGCGAGGGCAGCCCCAGCATTTT. Residues: CASPDRGRGQPQHF.

V gene TRBV13 combines with J gene TRBJ2-5, with TRBD2 as a possible D gene (6 bases). The length of the CDR3 is 15 residues. In germline, CDR1 is PRHDT, CDR2 FYEKMQ (reference sequence). Trimming shortened V by 5 bases and J by 5 bases, and 18 bases separated the two germline ends. The CDR3 loop is CASSPGLSREETQYF. The CDR3 DNA reads TGTGCCAGCAGCCCCGGACTCAGCCGGGAGGAGACCCAGTACTTC. Combining the CDR3 with reference TRBV13 and TRBJ2-5 gives the whole variable domain AAGVIQSPRHLIKEKRETATLKCYPIPRHDTVYWYQQGPGQDPQFLISFYEKMQSDKGSIPDRFSAQQFSDYHSELNMSSLELGDSALYFCASSPGLSREETQYFGPGTRLLVL.

The V gene is TRBV6-2 or TRBV6-3, the J gene TRBJ1-2, with D tentatively TRBD1 (6 bases). Trimming stripped 3 bases from V and 13 bases from J, with 15 bases between. The germline V gene encodes CDR1 MNHEY and CDR2 SVGEGT. The CDR3 contains 12 residues. The chain's CDR3 is CASSYRTDPVTF. DNA of the CDR3: TGTGCCAGCAGTTATCGGACAGACCCGGTCACCTTC.

The chain uses TRBV5-4 and TRBJ2-5; 9 bases fit TRBD2. CDR3 size: 15 residues. Trimming removed 2 bases from V and 4 bases from J; junction bases left unmatched: 6. CDR1 and CDR2 (germline): SGHNT, YYREEE (reference sequence). CDR3 bases: TGTGCCAGCAGCTTCAAACTAGCGGGCACAGAGACCCAGTACTTC. It yields the protein CASSFKLAGTETQYF.

This clone was detected only a few times. This chain links TRBV4-3 with TRBJ2-4; 10 bases fit TRBD2. The germline gives CDR1 LGHNA, CDR2 YSLEER. CDR3 length equals 17 residues. Trimming took 0 bases from V and 5 from J; bases not matched to a gene: 7. CDR3 bases: TGCGCCAGCAGCCAAGAAGGGCTAGCGGGAGAAGAAAACATTCAGTACTTC. Translated: CASSQEGLAGEENIQYF.

This chain connects TRBV30 to TRBJ1-2; D is ambiguous. V lost 0 bases and J 5 bases, leaving 10 bases between the germline ends. The CDR3 length is 13 residues. Germline V lookup: CDR1 GTSNPN, CDR2 SVGIG (reference sequence). In nucleotides, the CDR3 is TGTGCCTGGAGTGTACTGTTACAATATGGCTACACCTTC. Its protein product is CAWSVLLQYGYTF.

The chain joins TRBV18 to TRBJ2-4; weak D call: TRBD2 (5 bases). The V gene's germline CDR1 is KGHSH and CDR2 LQKENI. Between the trimmed V and J ends, which lost 3 bases and 6 bases, there was a span of 12 bases. The length of the CDR3 is 14 residues. The CDR3 nucleotides are TGTGCCAGCTCACCCGAGAGAAGCGGAAACATTCAGTACTTC. It specifies CASSPERSGNIQYF.

V is TRBV5-1 and J is TRBJ2-1; D is undetermined. V gave up 2 bases and J gave up 5 bases, with 2 bases separating them. Germline CDR1 reads SGHRS; CDR2 reads YFSETQ. This CDR3 comprises 11 residues. The CDR3 DNA follows: TGCGCCAGCAGCTTAAACAATGAGCAGTTCTTC. Residues: CASSLNNEQFF.